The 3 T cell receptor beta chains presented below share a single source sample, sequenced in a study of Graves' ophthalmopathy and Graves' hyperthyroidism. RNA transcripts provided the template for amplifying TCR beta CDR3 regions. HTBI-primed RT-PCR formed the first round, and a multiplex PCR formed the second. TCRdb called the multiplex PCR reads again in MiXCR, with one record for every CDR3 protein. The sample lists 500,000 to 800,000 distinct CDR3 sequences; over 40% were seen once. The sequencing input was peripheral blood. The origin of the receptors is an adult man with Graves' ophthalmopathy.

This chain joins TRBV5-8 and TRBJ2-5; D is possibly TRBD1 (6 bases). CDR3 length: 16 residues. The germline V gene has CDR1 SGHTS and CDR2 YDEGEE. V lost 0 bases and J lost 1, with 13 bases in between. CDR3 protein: CASSLEGQTSQETQYF. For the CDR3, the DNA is TGTGCCAGCAGCTTGGAAGGACAGACCTCCCAAGAGACCCAGTACTTC.

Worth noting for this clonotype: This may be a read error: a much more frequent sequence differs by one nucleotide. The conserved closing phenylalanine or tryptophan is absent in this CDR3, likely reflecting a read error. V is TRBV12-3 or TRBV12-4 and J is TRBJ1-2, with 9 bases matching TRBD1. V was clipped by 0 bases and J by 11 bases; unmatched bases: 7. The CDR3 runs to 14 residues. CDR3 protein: CASSLARGQGSYTL. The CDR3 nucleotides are TGTGCCAGCAGTTTAGCGCGGGGACAGGGTTCGTACACCCTC.

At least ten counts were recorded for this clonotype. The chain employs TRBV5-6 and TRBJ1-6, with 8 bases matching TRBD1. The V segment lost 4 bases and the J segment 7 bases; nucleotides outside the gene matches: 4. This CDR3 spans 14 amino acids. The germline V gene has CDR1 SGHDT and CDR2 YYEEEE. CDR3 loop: CASSGDRRNSPLHF. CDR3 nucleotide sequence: TGTGCCAGCAGCGGGGACAGGAGAAATTCACCCCTCCACTTT.